The subject of this entry is one T cell receptor (beta chain). No antigen is known for it. This PCR relied on a set of 60 Vbeta primers and 13 Jbeta primers. Produced via immunoSEQ multiplex PCR; TCRdb's table is partial and in-frame only. This sample has 110,000 to 150,000 clones, with 65% to 85% found just once. The source of the sample is a study of cytomegalovirus exposure and HLA in healthy donors. Findings and caveats of the study: An Asian-associated ancestry cluster reportedly showed fewer N-insertions than the roughly 700-donor mean in a later analysis.

Germline lookup yields CDR1 MNHEY and CDR2 SMNVEV (reference sequence). The CDR3 is 14 residues long. Trimming left V 8 bases short and J 0 bases short, with 11 bases between. The chain carries TRBV27 and TRBJ2-4, with a weak D call TRBD2 (5 bases). The TCR comes from a male donor in good health and CMV-seronegative. Sample: PBMCs. In DNA form, the CDR3 reads TGTGCCAGCGGAGGAGGTGTAGCCAAAAACATTCAGTACTTC. Protein: CASGGGVAKNIQYF.